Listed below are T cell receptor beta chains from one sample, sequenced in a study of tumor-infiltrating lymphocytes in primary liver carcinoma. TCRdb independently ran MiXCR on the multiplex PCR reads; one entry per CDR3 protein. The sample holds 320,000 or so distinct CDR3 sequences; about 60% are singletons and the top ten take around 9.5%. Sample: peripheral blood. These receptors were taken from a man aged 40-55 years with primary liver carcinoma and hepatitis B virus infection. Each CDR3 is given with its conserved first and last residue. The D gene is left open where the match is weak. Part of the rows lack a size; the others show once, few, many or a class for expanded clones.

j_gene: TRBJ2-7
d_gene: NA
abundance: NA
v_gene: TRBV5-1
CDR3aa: CASSLVGPGYEQHF
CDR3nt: TGCGCCAGCAGCTTGGTTGGGCCGGGCTACGAGCAGCACTTC

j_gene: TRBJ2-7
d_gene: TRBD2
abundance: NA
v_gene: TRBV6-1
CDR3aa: CATSEWGLAGSYEQYF
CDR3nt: TGTGCCACCAGTGAATGGGGACTAGCGGGGTCCTACGAGCAGTACTTC

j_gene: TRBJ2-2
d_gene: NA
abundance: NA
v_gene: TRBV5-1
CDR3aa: CASGLSAYSGELFF
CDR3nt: TGCGCCAGCGGCCTATCGGCATACTCCGGGGAGCTGTTTTTT

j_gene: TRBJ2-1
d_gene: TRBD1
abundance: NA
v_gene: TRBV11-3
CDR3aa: CASNGTANNEQLF
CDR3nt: TGTGCCAGCAACGGGACAGCCAACAATGAGCAGCTCTTC

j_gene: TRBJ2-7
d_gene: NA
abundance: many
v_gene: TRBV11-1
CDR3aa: CASSLDLYYEQYF
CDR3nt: TGTGCCAGCAGCCTGGACTTGTACTACGAGCAGTACTTC

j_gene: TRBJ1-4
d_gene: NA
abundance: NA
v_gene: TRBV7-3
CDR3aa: CASSSKLRDHREGVFF
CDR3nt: TGTGCCAGCAGCTCTAAGTTAAGGGATCACAGGGAAGGAGTGTTTTTT

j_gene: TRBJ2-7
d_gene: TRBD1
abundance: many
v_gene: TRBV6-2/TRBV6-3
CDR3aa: CASSRPTGTGAMQYF
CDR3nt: TGTGCCAGCAGTCGGCCAACCGGGACAGGGGCTATGCAGTACTTC

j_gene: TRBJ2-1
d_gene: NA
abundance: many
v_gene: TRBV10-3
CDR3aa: CAAIQGTDNEQFF
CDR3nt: TGTGCCGCTATACAGGGCACTGACAATGAGCAGTTCTTC

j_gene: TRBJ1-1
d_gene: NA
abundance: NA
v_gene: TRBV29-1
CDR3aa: CNVGAAMSTEAFF
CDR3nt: TGCAACGTTGGGGCGGCCATGAGCACTGAAGCTTTCTTT

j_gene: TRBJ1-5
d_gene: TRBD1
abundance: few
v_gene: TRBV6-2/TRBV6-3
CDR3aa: CASTARRWTGALDSNQPQHF
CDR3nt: TGTGCCAGCACCGCCCGTCGTTGGACAGGGGCTTTAGATAGCAATCAGCCCCAGCATTTT

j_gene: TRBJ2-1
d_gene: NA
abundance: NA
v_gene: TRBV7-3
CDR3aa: CASSLTSAGNEQFF
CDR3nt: TGTGCCAGCAGCTTAACGTCGGCTGGCAATGAGCAGTTCTTC

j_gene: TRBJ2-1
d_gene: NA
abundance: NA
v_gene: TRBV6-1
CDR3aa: CASLQQGYNEQFF
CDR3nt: TGTGCCAGCCTCCAACAGGGCTACAATGAGCAGTTCTTC

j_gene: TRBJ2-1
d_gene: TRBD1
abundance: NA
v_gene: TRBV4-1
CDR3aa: CTSSQEGTAYNEQFF
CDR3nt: TGCACCAGCAGCCAAGAGGGGACAGCGTACAATGAGCAGTTCTTC

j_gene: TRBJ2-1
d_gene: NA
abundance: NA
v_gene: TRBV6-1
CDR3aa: CASRIDMYTEQFF
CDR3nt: TGCGCCAGCAGGATAGACATGTATACTGAGCAGTTCTTC

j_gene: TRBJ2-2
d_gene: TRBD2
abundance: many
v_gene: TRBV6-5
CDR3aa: CASSNGGTGFRELFF
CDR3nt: TGTGCCAGCAGTAACGGGGGGACGGGGTTTAGGGAGCTGTTTTTT

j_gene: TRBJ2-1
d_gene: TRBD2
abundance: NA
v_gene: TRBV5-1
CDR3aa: CASSFVGGLAYNEQFF
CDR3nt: TGCGCCAGCAGCTTTGTTGGGGGACTAGCCTACAATGAGCAGTTCTTC

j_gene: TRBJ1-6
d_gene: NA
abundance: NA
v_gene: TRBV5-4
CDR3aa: CASSSGQALSYNSPLHF
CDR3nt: TGTGCCAGCAGCTCCGGCCAGGCCCTCTCCTATAATTCACCCCTCCACTTT

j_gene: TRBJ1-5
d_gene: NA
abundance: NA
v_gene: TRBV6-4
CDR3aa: CASSEGVGEPQHF
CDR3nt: TGTGCCAGCAGTGAAGGGGTAGGAGAGCCCCAGCATTTT

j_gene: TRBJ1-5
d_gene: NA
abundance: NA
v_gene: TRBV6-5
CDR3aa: CASSYPRQNNQPQHF
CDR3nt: TGTGCCAGCAGTTACCCGAGGCAGAACAATCAGCCCCAGCATTTT

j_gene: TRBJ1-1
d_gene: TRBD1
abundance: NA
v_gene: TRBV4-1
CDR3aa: CASNLGTGALNTEAFF
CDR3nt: TGCGCCAGCAACCTCGGGACAGGGGCCCTGAATACTGAGGCTTTCTTT

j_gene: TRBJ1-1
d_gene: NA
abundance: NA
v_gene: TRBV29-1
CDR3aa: CSVAHGWTMNTEAFF
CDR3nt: TGCAGTGTTGCCCATGGTTGGACAATGAACACTGAAGCTTTCTTT

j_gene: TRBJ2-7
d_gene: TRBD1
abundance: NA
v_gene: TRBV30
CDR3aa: CAWTGTASSYEKYF
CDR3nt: TGTGCCTGGACCGGGACAGCCAGCTCCTACGAGAAGTACTTC

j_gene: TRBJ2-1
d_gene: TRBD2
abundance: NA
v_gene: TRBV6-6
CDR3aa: CASSYSSTGTSRLGEQFF
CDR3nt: TGTGCCAGCAGTTACTCTTCTACCGGGACTAGCCGGCTAGGTGAGCAGTTCTTC

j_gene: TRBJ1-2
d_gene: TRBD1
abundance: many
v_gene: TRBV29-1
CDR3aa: CSVRTGSGYTF
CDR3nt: TGCAGCGTCCGGACAGGGTCTGGCTACACCTTC

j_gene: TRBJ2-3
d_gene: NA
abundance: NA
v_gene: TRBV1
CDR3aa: CTSSQHPGTDTQYF
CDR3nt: TGCACCAGCAGCCAACACCCTGGCACAGATACGCAGTATTTT

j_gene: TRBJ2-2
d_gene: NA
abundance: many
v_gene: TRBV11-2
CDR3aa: CASSLPEAGGELFF
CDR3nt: TGTGCCAGCAGCCTCCCCGAGGCAGGCGGGGAGCTGTTTTTT

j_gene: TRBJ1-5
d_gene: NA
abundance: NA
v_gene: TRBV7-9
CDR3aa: CASSIDGGNNQPQHF
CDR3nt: TGTGCCAGCAGCATAGATGGGGGCAACAATCAGCCCCAGCATTTT